One and the same sample provided the 28 T cell receptor beta chains below, sequenced in a study of Japanese encephalitis immunity and Zika vaccine responses. TCRdb fed the 5' RACE reads into MiXCR, producing one record per CDR3 protein. The sample carries about 350 distinct CDR3 sequences, around 4% recorded once. Peptide pools at about 1 ug/mL each stimulated CFSE-labeled PBMCs over an approximately six-day culture. Sample: antigen-activated CD8+ T cells from blood, cultured, taken during a Zika inactivated vaccine study. Receptors originate from an adult woman who received an inactivated Zika virus vaccine.

Judged by abundance, this clonotype is medium-sized. The rearrangement joins TRBV6-5 to TRBJ1-4; D possibly corresponds to TRBD1 (5 bases). CDR1 is MNHEY and CDR2 is SVGAGI in the germline V gene. CDR3 length: 16 residues. Between the trimmed V and J ends, which lost 6 bases and 1 base, there was a span of 15 bases. In DNA form, the CDR3 reads TGTGCCAGCAGACCTCGCCTGGGGCGAACTAATGAAAAACTGTTTTTT. Residues: CASRPRLGRTNEKLFF.

This clonotype is labeled as large. CDR3 in amino acids: CASSSYLTAAYEQYF. Written as DNA, the CDR3 is TGTGCCAGCAGTTCTTATCTCACTGCGGCCTACGAGCAGTACTTC. This rearrangement joins TRBV27 to TRBJ2-7; D call uncertain. Germline V gene lookup returns CDR1 MNHEY and CDR2 SMNVEV (reference sequence). The germline V and J ends were trimmed by 4 bases and 2 bases, with 15 bases remaining between them. This CDR3 has 15 residues.

The chain uses TRBV6-5 and TRBJ1-2, with D uncertain. V lost 2 bases, J lost 4 bases, and 11 bases lay in between. This CDR3 contains 14 residues. In germline, CDR1 is MNHEY, CDR2 SVGAGI. The chain's CDR3 is CASSYGELTYGYTF. CDR3 nucleotides: TGTGCCAGCAGTTACGGGGAACTGACCTATGGCTACACCTTC.

This clonotype is termed medium-sized. The CDR3 here is CASSPRGGLYVSPLHF. CDR3 nucleotide sequence: TGTGCCAGCAGTCCCCGGGGAGGGTTATATGTATCACCCCTCCACTTT. This chain uses TRBV2 with TRBJ1-6; D is undetermined. CDR3 size: 16 residues. Trimming pared 5 bases from V and 10 bases from J, leaving 21 bases between. Germline V gives CDR1 SNHLY, CDR2 FYNNEI.

This clonotype rates as large. The V and J genes are TRBV2 and TRBJ1-6, with a tentative D call TRBD1 (6 bases). The ends were cut back, 7 bases at V and 7 bases at J, with 11 bases in the middle. Germline lookup yields CDR1 SNHLY and CDR2 FYNNEI. CDR3 length: 13 amino acids. The CDR3 protein is CASKTRGNSPLHF. The DNA for the CDR3 is TGTGCCAGCAAGACTAGGGGGAATTCACCCCTCCACTTT.

This clonotype rates as medium-sized (0.01 to 0.1%). CDR3 in DNA: TGTGCCAGCAGCCCGCGGGCGGGTTACGAGCAGTACTTC. Translated: CASSPRAGYEQYF. This chain joins TRBV9 and TRBJ2-7; D is perhaps TRBD2 (5 bases). From germline, CDR1 is SGDLS and CDR2 YYNGEE. This CDR3 is 13 amino acids long. Trimming pared 4 bases from V and 4 bases from J, leaving 12 bases between.

The chain recombines TRBV2 with TRBJ2-3; 7 nucleotides align to TRBD1. Germline V CDR1 and CDR2: SNHLY, FYNNEI. The CDR3 runs 13 residues. V lost 5 bases, J lost 8 bases, and 7 bases stayed unmatched. CDR3 sequence: CASSLGTDFTQYF. The CDR3 nucleotides read TGTGCCAGCAGTTTAGGGACAGACTTTACGCAGTATTTT.

This clonotype is judged medium-sized. This chain connects TRBV6-4 to TRBJ1-5, with D tentatively TRBD1 (5 bases). The germline gives CDR1 MRHNA, CDR2 SNTAGT. Trimming pared 7 bases from V and 7 bases from J, leaving 20 bases between. The CDR3 spans 15 residues. The CDR3 DNA is TGTGCCAGCATTACAGTAGGAGGACATCACCAGCCCCAGCATTTT. Residues: CASITVGGHHQPQHF.

By proportion, this clonotype is medium-sized. The V call is TRBV7-7, the J call TRBJ2-5; the match to TRBD2 covers 16 bases. V lost 3 bases and J lost 1; bases outside the gene matches: 5. Germline V lookup: CDR1 SSHAT, CDR2 FNYEAQ (reference sequence). This CDR3 is 18 amino acids long. CDR3 loop: CASSLGGLAGGPQETQYF. CDR3 nucleotide sequence: TGTGCCAGCAGCTTGGGGGGACTAGCGGGGGGGCCCCAAGAGACCCAGTACTTC.

In its sample, this clonotype ranks as large (0.1 to 1%). The chain couples TRBV9 to TRBJ2-1, with 7 bases aligning to TRBD2. Germline V gives CDR1 SGDLS, CDR2 YYNGEE. V gave up 4 bases and J gave up 4 bases; unmatched junction bases: 11. CDR3 length equals 16 residues. The CDR3 nucleotides are TGTGCCAGCAGCTTCCACAAGCGGGGACGTTACAATGAGCAGTTCTTC. Its protein is CASSFHKRGRYNEQFF.

This clonotype counts as large. This chain connects TRBV4-2 to TRBJ2-1, with TRBD2 matching 7 bases. V shed 3 bases, J shed 8 bases, and the junction held 16 bases outside the gene matches. From germline, CDR1 is LGHNA and CDR2 YNFKEQ. The CDR3 has 17 amino acids. This chain's CDR3 is CASSQKRLGGGPHEQFF. The CDR3 nucleotides read TGTGCCAGCAGCCAGAAGAGGTTGGGGGGAGGGCCTCATGAGCAGTTCTTC.

The gene calls are TRBV5-1 and TRBJ2-3; 10 bases are shared with TRBD2. CDR3 length: 15 residues. Germline lookup yields CDR1 SGHRS and CDR2 YFSETQ. With V trimmed by 5 bases and J by 4 bases, 7 bases remained unmatched. In DNA form, the CDR3 reads TGCGCCAGCAGTTTCGTTCTAGCGGGAGCAGATACGCAGTATTTT. It codes for CASSFVLAGADTQYF.

This clonotype is large (0.1 to 1%). V is TRBV4-1 and J is TRBJ2-7, with D perhaps matching TRBD1 or TRBD2 (5 bases each). Trimming took off 0 bases at V and 5 bases at J, with 26 bases between the two ends. This CDR3 contains 19 residues. CDR1 is MGHRA and CDR2 is YSYEKL in the germline V gene. CDR3 region: CASSQDGGGGGRRRDEQYF. The CDR3 DNA follows: TGCGCCAGCAGCCAAGATGGCGGTGGGGGTGGCAGGCGCCGTGACGAGCAGTACTTC.

Within the sample, this clonotype is large. Written as DNA, the CDR3 is TGTGCCAGCAGCCAAGATCTTGGAGGTAACTACGAGCAGTACTTC. It is translated as CASSQDLGGNYEQYF. The V and J genes are TRBV4-2 and TRBJ2-7; a possible D gene is TRBD2 (5 bases). The CDR3 spans 15 residues. Germline assignment: CDR1 LGHNA and CDR2 YNFKEQ. V was cut by 0 bases and J by 3 bases, with 12 bases left in between.

This clonotype has just a few counts. The chain uses TRBV9 and TRBJ2-1; D might be TRBD2 (5 bases). In germline, CDR1 is SGDLS, CDR2 YYNGEE. This CDR3 is 14 amino acids long. Trimming took off 0 bases at V and 9 bases at J, with 13 bases between the two ends. CDR3 sequence: CASSVGVKGSEQFF. The CDR3 nucleotides read TGTGCCAGCAGCGTAGGGGTTAAAGGGAGTGAGCAGTTCTTC.

By sample fraction, this clonotype is large. This chain connects TRBV4-2 to TRBJ1-6, with 7 bases fitting TRBD1. V lost 5 bases, J lost 6 bases, and 7 bases stayed unmatched. This CDR3 is built from 15 residues. The germline gives CDR1 LGHNA, CDR2 YNFKEQ. CDR3 sequence reads: CASSTWDSPNSPLHF. CDR3 in DNA: TGTGCCAGCAGCACCTGGGACAGCCCTAATTCACCCCTCCACTTT.

Relative to its sample, this clonotype is medium-sized. The chain recombines TRBV9 with TRBJ1-4; tentative D call: TRBD1 (6 bases). CDR1 is SGDLS, CDR2 YYNGEE, per germline. V lost 0 bases to trimming and J lost 6 bases, with 9 bases between them. This CDR3 has 14 residues. The CDR3 reads CASSVGTDDEKLFF. The CDR3 DNA reads as TGTGCCAGCAGCGTAGGGACAGACGATGAAAAACTGTTTTTT.

This clonotype is judged large. The chain has TRBV7-6 and TRBJ2-7; D gene unclear. Between the trimmed V and J ends, which lost 0 bases and 7 bases, there was a span of 13 bases. The germline V gene encodes CDR1 SGHVS and CDR2 FNYEAQ. This CDR3 has 14 residues. DNA of the CDR3: TGTGCCAGCAGCTTAGCCGGGCCTACATGGGAGCAGTACTTC. It encodes CASSLAGPTWEQYF.

For this clonotype: With a much larger clone just one base away, this may be a read error. The CDR3 spells CASSVSGGIFEQYF. CDR3 DNA: TGTGCCAGCAGCGTATCCGGCGGGATATTCGAGCAGTACTTC. The chain uses TRBV9 and TRBJ2-7, with a tentative D call TRBD2 (6 bases). Germline V gene sequence: CDR1 SGDLS, CDR2 YYNGEE. The CDR3 contains 14 residues. The V end was cut by 1 base, the J end by 6 bases, with 14 bases between.

By share, this clonotype ranks as medium-sized. The gene calls are TRBV27 and TRBJ1-5; weak D call: TRBD1 (6 bases). The CDR3 is made up of 15 amino acids. Germline loops: CDR1 MNHEY, CDR2 SMNVEV (reference sequence). The V end lost 5 bases, the J end lost 4 bases, and 15 bases lay between the germline ends. The CDR3 protein is CASSITQGRNQPQHF. In DNA, the CDR3 is TGTGCCAGCAGTATAACACAGGGTAGGAATCAGCCCCAGCATTTT.

This clonotype is medium-sized in the sample. The chain has TRBV11-2 and TRBJ2-7; D is unresolved. The CDR3 consists of 14 residues. V was shortened by 0 bases and J by 2 bases, with 8 bases between the two germline ends. CDR1 is SGHAT, CDR2 FQNNGV, per germline. The CDR3 sequence: CASSLEIPAYEQYF. CDR3 nucleotide sequence: TGTGCCAGCAGCTTAGAAATTCCGGCCTACGAGCAGTACTTC.

By sample share, this clonotype is medium-sized. The V gene is TRBV6-5, the J gene TRBJ2-7; 9 bases agree with TRBD1. Germline-derived CDR1 and CDR2 are MNHEY and SVGAGI. The trim removed 0 bases at V and 6 bases at J, leaving 18 bases unmatched. The length of the CDR3 is 19 residues. CDR3 region: CASSYSARWGQGFLAEQYF. CDR3 nucleotide sequence: TGTGCCAGCAGTTACTCCGCGAGATGGGGACAGGGTTTTTTAGCCGAGCAGTACTTC.

This clonotype ranks as large. The genes are TRBV9 and TRBJ1-5; D is undetermined. Germline CDR1 reads SGDLS; CDR2 reads YYNGEE. CDR3 length: 13 amino acids. Trimming took off 0 bases at V and 0 bases at J, with 1 base between the two ends. The CDR3 DNA follows: TGTGCCAGCAGCGTAGGTAGCAATCAGCCCCAGCATTTT. This codes for CASSVGSNQPQHF.

This clonotype is labeled as large. V gene TRBV24-1 combines with J gene TRBJ2-3; 11 nucleotides agree with TRBD2. The V gene end was trimmed by 0 bases and the J gene end by 2 bases; junction bases not matched to a gene: 6. CDR1 and CDR2 from the germline V gene are KGHDR and SFDVKD. The CDR3 contains 18 residues. The DNA for the CDR3 is TGTGCCACCAGTGATTTGCGGGCTAGCGGGGGGTACACAGATACGCAGTATTTT. Translation: CATSDLRASGGYTDTQYF.

Concerning this clonotype itself: This sequence may be a read error, since a much larger clone differs from it by one base. Without the conserved terminal phenylalanine or tryptophan, this CDR3 likely stems from a read error. The J gene is TRBJ1-1, the V gene TRBV5-1; D call uncertain. The germline V gene has CDR1 SGHRS and CDR2 YFSETQ. The CDR3 runs to 14 residues. Trimming removed 2 bases from V and 1 base from J, with 9 bases in between. CDR3 in amino acids: CASSFNPRNTEAFL. CDR3 coding DNA: TGCGCCAGCAGCTTCAACCCCAGGAACACTGAAGCTTTCCTT.

This clonotype is termed medium-sized (0.01 to 0.1%). The rearrangement links TRBV28 to TRBJ2-1; 11 nucleotides match TRBD2. Germline V gives CDR1 MDHEN, CDR2 SYDVKM. The V gene end was trimmed by 5 bases and the J gene end by 3 bases; junction bases not matched to a gene: 3. This CDR3 has 15 residues. CDR3 nucleotide sequence: TGTGCCAGCAGTCCGGGACTAGCGGACTACAATGAGCAGTTCTTC. It specifies CASSPGLADYNEQFF.

By proportion, this clonotype is large. The V and J genes are TRBV10-2 and TRBJ1-5; the D gene is possibly TRBD1 (5 bases). CDR1 is WSHSY, CDR2 SAAADI, per germline. With 1 base removed from V and 7 bases from J, the gap between germline ends came to 11 bases. The length of the CDR3 is 14 residues. The CDR3 is CASSELGVRQPQHF. CDR3 in DNA: TGCGCCAGCAGTGAGTTGGGGGTCAGGCAGCCCCAGCATTTT.

By its share, this clonotype is large (0.1 to 1%). This chain links TRBV7-9 with TRBJ2-7; tentative D call: TRBD1 (5 bases). Germline lookup yields CDR1 SEHNR and CDR2 FQNEAQ (reference sequence). The CDR3 is 14 residues long. The V end lost 4 bases, the J end lost 0 bases, and 10 bases lay between the germline ends. CDR3 residues: CASSSPDSSYEQYF. CDR3 DNA: TGTGCCAGCAGCTCCCCCGACAGCTCCTACGAGCAGTACTTC.